This record concerns one T cell receptor (beta chain) sequence. Its antigen remains unknown. After removal of 2 bases from V and 8 bases from J, the junction contained 8 bases not matched to a gene. The germline gives CDR1 MNHNY, CDR2 SVGAGI (reference sequence). This CDR3 region has 14 residues. These data are taken from a study of beta chain features in type 1 diabetes. Study-level points and caveats: Overrepresentation of cells with high TCR expression could result from cDNA sequencing.

Sequencing targeted expressed TCRB transcripts, as all isolated RNA had been reverse transcribed. Naive, central memory and regulatory T cell samples averaged about 3.57 million immunoSEQ reads each. The protocol was immunoSEQ multiplex PCR, while the TCRdb copy is restricted to in-frame clones and leaves out a portion. The sample gives fewer than 350,000 clones, approximately 8.1% of which show up once; more than 0.8% is in the top ten. The V gene is TRBV6-6, the J gene TRBJ1-2, with 7 bases identical to TRBD1. Sample: central memory CD4+ T cells from blood. The sequence came from a woman younger than 35 in good health. The CDR3 region is CASSYQGGTRGYTF. In DNA, the CDR3 is TGTGCCAGCAGTTACCAAGGGGGCACAAGGGGCTACACCTTC.